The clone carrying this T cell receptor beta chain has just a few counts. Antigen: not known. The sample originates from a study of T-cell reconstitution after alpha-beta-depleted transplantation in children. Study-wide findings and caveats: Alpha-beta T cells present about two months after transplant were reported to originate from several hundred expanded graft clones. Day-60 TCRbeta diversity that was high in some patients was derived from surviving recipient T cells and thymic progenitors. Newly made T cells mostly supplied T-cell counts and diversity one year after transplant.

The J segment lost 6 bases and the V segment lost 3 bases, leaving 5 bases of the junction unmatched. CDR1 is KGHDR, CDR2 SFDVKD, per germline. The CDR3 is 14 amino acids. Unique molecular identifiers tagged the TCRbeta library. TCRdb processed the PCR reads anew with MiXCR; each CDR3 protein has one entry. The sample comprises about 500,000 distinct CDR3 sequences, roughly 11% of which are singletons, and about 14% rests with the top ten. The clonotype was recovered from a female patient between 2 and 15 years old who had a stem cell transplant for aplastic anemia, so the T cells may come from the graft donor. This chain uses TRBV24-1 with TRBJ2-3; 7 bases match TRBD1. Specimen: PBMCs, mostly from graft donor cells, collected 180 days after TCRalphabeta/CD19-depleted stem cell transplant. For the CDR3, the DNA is TGTGCCACCAGTGATCCTCTCAGGGGGGATACGCAGTATTTT. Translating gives CATSDPLRGDTQYF.